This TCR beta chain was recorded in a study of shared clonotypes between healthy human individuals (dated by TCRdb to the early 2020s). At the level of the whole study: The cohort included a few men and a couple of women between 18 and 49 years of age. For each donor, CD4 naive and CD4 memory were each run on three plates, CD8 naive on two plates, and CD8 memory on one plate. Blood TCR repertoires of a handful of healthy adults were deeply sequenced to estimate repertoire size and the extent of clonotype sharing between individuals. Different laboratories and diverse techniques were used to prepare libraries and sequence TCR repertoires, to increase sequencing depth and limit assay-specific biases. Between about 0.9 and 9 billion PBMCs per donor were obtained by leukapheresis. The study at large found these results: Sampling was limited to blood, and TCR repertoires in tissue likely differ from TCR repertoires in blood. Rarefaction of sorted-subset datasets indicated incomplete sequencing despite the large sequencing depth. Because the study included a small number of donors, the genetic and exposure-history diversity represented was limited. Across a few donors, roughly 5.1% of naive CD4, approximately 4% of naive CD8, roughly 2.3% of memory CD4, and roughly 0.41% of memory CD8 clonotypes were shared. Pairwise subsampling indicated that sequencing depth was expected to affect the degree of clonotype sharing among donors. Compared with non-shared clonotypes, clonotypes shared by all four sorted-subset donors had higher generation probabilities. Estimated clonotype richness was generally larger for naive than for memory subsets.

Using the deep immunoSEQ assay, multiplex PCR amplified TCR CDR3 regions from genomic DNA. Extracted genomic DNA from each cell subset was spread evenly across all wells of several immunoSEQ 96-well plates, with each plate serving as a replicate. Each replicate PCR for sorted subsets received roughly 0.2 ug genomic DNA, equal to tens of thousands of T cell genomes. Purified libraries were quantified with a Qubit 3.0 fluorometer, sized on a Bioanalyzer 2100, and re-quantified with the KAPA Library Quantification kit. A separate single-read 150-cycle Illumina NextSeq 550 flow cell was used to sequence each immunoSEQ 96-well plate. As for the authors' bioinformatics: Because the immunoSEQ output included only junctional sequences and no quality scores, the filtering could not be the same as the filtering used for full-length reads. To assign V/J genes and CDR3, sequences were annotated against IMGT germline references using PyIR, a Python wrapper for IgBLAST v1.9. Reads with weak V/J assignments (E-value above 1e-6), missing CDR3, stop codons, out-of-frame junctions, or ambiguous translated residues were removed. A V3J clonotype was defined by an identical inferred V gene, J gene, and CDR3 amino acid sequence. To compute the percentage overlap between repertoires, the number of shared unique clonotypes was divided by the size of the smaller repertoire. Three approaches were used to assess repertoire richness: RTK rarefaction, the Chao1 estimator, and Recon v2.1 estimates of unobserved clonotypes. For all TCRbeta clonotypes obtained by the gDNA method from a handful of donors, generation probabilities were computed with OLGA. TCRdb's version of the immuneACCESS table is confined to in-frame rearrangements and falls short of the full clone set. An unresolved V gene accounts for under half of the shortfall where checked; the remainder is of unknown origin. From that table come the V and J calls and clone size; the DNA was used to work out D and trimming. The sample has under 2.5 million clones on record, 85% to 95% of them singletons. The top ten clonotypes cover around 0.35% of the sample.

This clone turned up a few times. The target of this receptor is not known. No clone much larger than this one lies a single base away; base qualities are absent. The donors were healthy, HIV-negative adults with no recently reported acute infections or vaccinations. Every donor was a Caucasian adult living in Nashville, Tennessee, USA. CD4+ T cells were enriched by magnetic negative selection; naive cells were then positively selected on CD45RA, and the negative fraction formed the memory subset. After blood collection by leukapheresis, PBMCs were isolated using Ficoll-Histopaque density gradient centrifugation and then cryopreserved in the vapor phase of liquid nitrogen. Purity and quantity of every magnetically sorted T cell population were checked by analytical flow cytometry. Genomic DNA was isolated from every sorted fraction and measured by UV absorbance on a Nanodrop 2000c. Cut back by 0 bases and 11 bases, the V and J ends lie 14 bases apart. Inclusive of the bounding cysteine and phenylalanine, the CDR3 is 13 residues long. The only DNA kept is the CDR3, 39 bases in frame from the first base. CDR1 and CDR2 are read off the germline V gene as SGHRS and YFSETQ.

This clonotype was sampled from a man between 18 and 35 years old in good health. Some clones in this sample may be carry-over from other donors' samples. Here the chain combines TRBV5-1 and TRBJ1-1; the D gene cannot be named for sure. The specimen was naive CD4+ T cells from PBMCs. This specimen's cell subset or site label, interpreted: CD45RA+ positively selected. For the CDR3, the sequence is CASSLDVSGAAFF. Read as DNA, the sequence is TGCGCCAGCAGCTTGGATGTGAGTGGTGCGGCTTTCTTT.